This T cell receptor beta chain was recovered during a study of T cell responses to AZD1222 COVID-19 vaccine. J lost 4 bases, V lost 4 bases, and 4 bases had no gene match. Germline V gene data show CDR1 as SGHAT and CDR2 as FQNNGV. The CDR3 is 14 amino acids. The data were produced by immunoSEQ multiplex PCR, yet TCRdb's version contains in-frame clones alone and is incomplete. The sample consists of approximately 93,000 clones, 75% to 90% of them appearing once. General study points: White British ancestry dominated among donors, who included more females, and clonal diversity was possibly underestimated. Baseline antibody screening turned up just five to seven seropositive AZD1222 recipients. Spike-specific TCR breadth rose after two AZD1222 doses, and depth rose as well. CD4 TCRs associated with vaccination spanned spike, dominating at 160-218 and 743-854.

About this clone itself: Its target is unknown.

The sample here was peripheral blood, taken 28 days after the second AZD1222 dose. This chain joins TRBV11-2 and TRBJ1-5; 7 nucleotides match TRBD1. This receptor was taken from an adult who received the AZD1222 COVID-19 vaccine. The CDR3 coding sequence is TGTGCCAGCAGCTCAACAGGGGTAAATCAGCCCCAGCATTTT. This sequence encodes CASSSTGVNQPQHF.